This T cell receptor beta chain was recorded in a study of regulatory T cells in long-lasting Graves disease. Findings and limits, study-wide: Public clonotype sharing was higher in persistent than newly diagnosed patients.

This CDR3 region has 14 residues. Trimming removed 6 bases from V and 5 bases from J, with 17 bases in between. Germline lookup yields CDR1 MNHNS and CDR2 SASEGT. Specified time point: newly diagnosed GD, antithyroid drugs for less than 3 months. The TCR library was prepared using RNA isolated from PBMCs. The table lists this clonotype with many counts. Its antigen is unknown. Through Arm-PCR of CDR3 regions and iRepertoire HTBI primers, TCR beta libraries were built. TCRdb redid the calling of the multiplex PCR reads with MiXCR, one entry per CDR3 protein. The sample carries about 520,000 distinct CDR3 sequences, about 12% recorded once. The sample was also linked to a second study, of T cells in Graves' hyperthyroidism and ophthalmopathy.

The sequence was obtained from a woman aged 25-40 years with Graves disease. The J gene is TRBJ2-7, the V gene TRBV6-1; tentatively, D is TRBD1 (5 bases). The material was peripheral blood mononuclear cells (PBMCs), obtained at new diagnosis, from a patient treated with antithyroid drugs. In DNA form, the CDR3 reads TGTGCCAGCAGCCACGGTGGGGCCAAAGACGAGCAGTACTTC. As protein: CASSHGGAKDEQYF.